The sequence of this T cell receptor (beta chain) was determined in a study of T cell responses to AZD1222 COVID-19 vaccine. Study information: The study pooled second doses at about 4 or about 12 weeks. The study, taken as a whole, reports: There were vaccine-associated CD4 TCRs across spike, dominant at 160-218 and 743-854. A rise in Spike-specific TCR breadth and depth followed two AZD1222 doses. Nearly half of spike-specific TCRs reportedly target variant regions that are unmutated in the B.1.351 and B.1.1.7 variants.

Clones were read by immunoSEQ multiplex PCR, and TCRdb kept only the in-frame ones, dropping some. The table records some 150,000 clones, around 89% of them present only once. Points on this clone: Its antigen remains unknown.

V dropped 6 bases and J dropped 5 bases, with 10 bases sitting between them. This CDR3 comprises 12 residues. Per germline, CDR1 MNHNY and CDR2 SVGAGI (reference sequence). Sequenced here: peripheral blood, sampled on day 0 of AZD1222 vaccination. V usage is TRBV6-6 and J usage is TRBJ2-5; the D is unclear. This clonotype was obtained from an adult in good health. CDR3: CASSLFRETQYF. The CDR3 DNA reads TGTGCCAGCAGCCTATTTAGGGAGACCCAGTACTTC.